What follows are 29 T cell receptor beta chains derived from one specimen sequenced in a study of blood T cell repertoires in COVID-19. Some clones are missing from TCRdb's copy, which holds only in-frame ones; the method was immunoSEQ multiplex PCR. The repertoire holds some 50,000 clones, with 78% as singletons. Sequencing was carried out using peripheral blood. These receptor sequences come from a human donor in a cohort sampled during active COVID-19.

The genes are TRBV30 and TRBJ1-5; D might be TRBD1 (5 bases). The CDR3 loop spans 14 amino acids. Germline lookup yields CDR1 GTSNPN and CDR2 SVGIG (reference sequence). The V and J ends lost 2 bases and 7 bases respectively, with 15 bases between them. In nucleotides, the CDR3 is TGTGCCTGGAGTCAAGGGGTTTCTGGGCAGCCCCAGCATTTT. It translates to CAWSQGVSGQPQHF.

On this clone: In the same sample, other DNA sequences code for this CDR3. The chain recombines TRBV7-9 with TRBJ2-7, with 8 positions matching TRBD2. Per germline, CDR1 SEHNR and CDR2 FQNEAQ (reference sequence). The CDR3 length is 13 residues. Losses at the gene ends were 5 bases for V and 4 bases for J; bases not matched to a gene: 4. DNA for the CDR3: TGTGCCAGCAGCCCCCCGGGGGGGTACGAGCAGTACTTC. Its translation: CASSPPGGYEQYF.

This sequence joins TRBV20-1 and TRBJ1-2; D is uncertain. The CDR3 length is 13 residues. Germline V gene data show CDR1 as DFQATT and CDR2 as SNEGSKA (reference sequence). Trimming removed 3 bases from V and 4 bases from J, with 12 bases in between. CDR3 in amino acids: CSASSGYLYGYTF. In nucleotides, the CDR3 is TGCAGTGCTAGTAGCGGGTACCTCTATGGCTACACCTTC.

The rearrangement joins TRBV28 to TRBJ2-7; D unresolved. Trimming left V 8 bases short and J 2 bases short, with 16 bases between. Germline V gene sequence: CDR1 MDHEN, CDR2 SYDVKM. This CDR3 region has 14 residues. CDR3 sequence (DNA): TGTGCCAGCGGAGACCGGCTTCGACCCTACGAGCAGTACTTC. This gives the protein CASGDRLRPYEQYF.

This clone ranks as medium-sized. The V gene is TRBV11-2, the J gene TRBJ1-4; a possible D gene is TRBD1 (5 bases). The germline CDR1 and CDR2 sequences are SGHAT and FQNNGV. The V end was cut by 1 base, the J end by 6 bases, with 9 bases between. This CDR3 is built from 14 residues. CDR3 region: CASSLGQGHEKLFF. The CDR3 DNA sequence: TGTGCCAGCAGCTTAGGCCAGGGTCATGAAAAACTGTTTTTT.

V usage is TRBV19 and J usage is TRBJ1-1; 10 bases agree with TRBD1. V trimming: 2 bases; J trimming: 5 bases; junction bases outside the gene matches: 5. CDR3 length: 15 amino acids. Germline values: CDR1 LNHDA, CDR2 SQIVND (reference sequence). The CDR3 sequence is CASSITDRGWTEAFF. CDR3 coding DNA: TGTGCCAGTAGTATAACGGACAGGGGGTGGACTGAAGCTTTCTTT.

The chain is built from TRBV7-2 and TRBJ2-6; a possible D gene is TRBD1 (5 bases). With 2 bases removed from V and 2 bases from J, the gap between germline ends came to 7 bases. The CDR3 runs 15 residues. Germline V gives CDR1 SGHTA, CDR2 FQGNSA. CDR3 loop: CASSLKGAGANVLTF. The CDR3, as DNA: TGTGCCAGCAGCTTAAAAGGGGCTGGGGCCAACGTCCTGACTTTC. Looking up the rest from reference TRBV7-2 and TRBJ2-6 gives the full variable domain: GAGVSQSPSNKVTEKGKDVELRCDPISGHTALYWYRQSLGQGLEFLIYFQGNSAPDKSGLPSDRFSAERTGGSVSTLTIQRTQQEDSAVYLCASSLKGAGANVLTFGAGSRLTVL.

The rearrangement links TRBV7-3 to TRBJ1-3; tentative D call: TRBD1 (5 bases). This CDR3 spans 15 amino acids. Deletions cut 5 bases from V and 0 bases from J, with 11 bases between. Germline assignment: CDR1 SGHTA and CDR2 FQGTGA. The CDR3 DNA reads TGTGCCAGCAGCGCGGGACCCTCCTCTGGAAACACCATATATTTT. Its protein is CASSAGPSSGNTIYF. Combining the CDR3 with reference TRBV7-3 and TRBJ1-3 gives the whole variable domain GAGVSQTPSNKVTEKGKYVELRCDPISGHTALYWYRQSLGQGPEFLIYFQGTGAADDSGLPNDRFFAVRPEGSVSTLKIQRTERGDSAVYLCASSAGPSSGNTIYFGEGSWLTVV.

The chain joins TRBV6-2 or TRBV6-3 to TRBJ1-1; D gene ambiguous. The ends were cut back, 0 bases at V and 0 bases at J, with 17 bases in the middle. Germline CDR1 is MNHEY and CDR2 is SVGEGT. The CDR3 spans 18 residues. This CDR3 reads CASSYSKTERNLNTEAFF. DNA for the CDR3: TGTGCCAGCAGTTACTCGAAGACGGAGCGCAACTTGAACACTGAAGCTTTCTTT.

This clone was counted a few times. At one end, the junction sequence differs from germline, possibly due to a read error. The chain recombines TRBV3-1 (or the pseudogene TRBV3-2) with TRBJ1-2, with a possible D match to TRBD1 (5 bases). The CDR3 is made up of 12 amino acids. Germline V lookup: CDR1 LGHDT, CDR2 YNNKEL (reference sequence). This chain's CDR3 is CASSQATRVVAF. The DNA for the CDR3 is TGTGCCAGCAGCCAAGCTACCAGGGTTGTGGCCTTC.

This clone has a single count. The chain is built from TRBV27 and TRBJ2-7; 8 bases match TRBD2. The trim removed 4 bases at V and 4 bases at J, leaving 6 bases unmatched. The CDR3 length is 14 residues. The germline CDR1 and CDR2 sequences are MNHEY and SMNVEV (reference sequence). The chain's CDR3 is CASSSSSGAYEQYF. Here the CDR3 DNA reads TGTGCCAGCAGTTCGAGTAGCGGGGCGTACGAGCAGTACTTC.

The gene calls are TRBV28 and TRBJ1-1, with TRBD1 identical over 7 bases. The CDR3 has 14 amino acids. The V gene's germline CDR1 is MDHEN and CDR2 SYDVKM. The V and J ends lost 11 bases and 6 bases, in that order; junction bases with no gene match: 15. The DNA for the CDR3 is TGTGCCGCCCACCAAGACAGGGTTGCCGCTGAAGCTTTCTTT. Amino acid sequence: CAAHQDRVAAEAFF.

The rearrangement links TRBV27 to TRBJ1-2, with 9 bases aligning to TRBD1. The ends lost 5 bases at V and 3 bases at J; junction bases unmatched: 7. Germline CDR1 and CDR2: MNHEY and SMNVEV (reference sequence). The CDR3 extends over 15 amino acids. The CDR3 protein is CASSPQGALHYGYTF. In DNA, the CDR3 is TGTGCCAGCAGTCCACAGGGGGCCCTACACTATGGCTACACCTTC.

The chain has TRBV7-2 and TRBJ1-1; 8 bases match TRBD1. Trimming removed 1 base from V and 1 base from J; junction bases left unmatched: 5. The CDR3 runs 16 residues. CDR1 and CDR2 from the germline V gene are SGHTA and FQGNSA. CDR3 protein: CASSLVTGVRNTEAFF. DNA for the CDR3: TGTGCCAGCAGCTTAGTGACAGGGGTGAGGAACACTGAAGCTTTCTTT.

This clone was counted only a few times. The genes are TRBV15 and TRBJ1-5; 11 bases fit TRBD1. Losses at the gene ends were 4 bases for V and 6 bases for J; bases not matched to a gene: 8. CDR3 length: 16 residues. In germline, CDR1 is LNHNV, CDR2 YYDKDF (reference sequence). The CDR3 sequence is CATSTWTGGEGQPQHF. CDR3 nucleotides: TGTGCCACCAGCACCTGGACAGGGGGCGAGGGTCAGCCCCAGCATTTT.

The V gene is TRBV6-6, the J gene TRBJ2-5; D possibly corresponds to TRBD2 (7 bases). The CDR3 runs 17 residues. CDR1 is MNHNY, CDR2 SVGAGI, per germline (reference sequence). Trimming took off 5 bases at V and 1 base at J, with 20 bases between the two ends. CDR3 protein: CASSPFPGGPRQETQYF. DNA for the CDR3: TGTGCCAGCAGTCCCTTCCCCGGGGGGCCTCGCCAAGAGACCCAGTACTTC.

V and J are TRBV7-9 and TRBJ2-7; 9 bases align to TRBD1. Germline lookup yields CDR1 SEHNR and CDR2 FQNEAQ (reference sequence). The CDR3 loop spans 14 amino acids. The ends lost 5 bases at V and 4 bases at J; junction bases unmatched: 6. In DNA, the CDR3 is TGTGCCAGCAGCCCCGGGACAGGGTTATACGAGCAGTACTTC. It yields the protein CASSPGTGLYEQYF.

The chain joins TRBV15 to TRBJ1-2, with 7 bases identical to TRBD1. This CDR3 comprises 15 residues. V gave up 3 bases and J gave up 4 bases; unmatched junction bases: 8. CDR1 is LNHNV and CDR2 is YYDKDF in the germline V gene (reference sequence). CDR3 sequence: CATSSPRQGTYGYTF. The CDR3 bases are TGTGCCACCAGCAGCCCCCGACAGGGAACCTATGGCTACACCTTC.

This clone showed up just a few times. This rearrangement joins TRBV9 to TRBJ1-2; unclear D gene. Trimming cost V 4 bases and J 1 base, with 8 bases left between them. This CDR3 spans 13 amino acids. Germline V CDR1 and CDR2: SGDLS, YYNGEE. The CDR3 is CASSPRSNYGYTF. CDR3 nucleotide sequence: TGTGCCAGCAGCCCTCGCAGTAACTATGGCTACACCTTC.

V and J are TRBV18 and TRBJ1-1, with D possibly TRBD1 on 6 matching bases. The V gene lost 8 bases and the J gene lost 1 base, with 11 bases spanning the gap. Germline CDR1 and CDR2: KGHSH and LQKENI. The CDR3 runs to 13 residues. The chain's CDR3 is CASRTATNTEAFF. DNA for the CDR3: TGTGCCAGCCGGACAGCTACGAACACTGAAGCTTTCTTT. Combining the CDR3 with reference TRBV18 and TRBJ1-1 gives the whole variable domain NAGVMQNPRHLVRRRGQEARLRCSPMKGHSHVYWYRQLPEEGLKFMVYLQKENIIDESGMPKERFSAEFPKEGPSILRIQQVVRGDSAAYFCASRTATNTEAFFGQGTRLTVV.

The chain is built from TRBV19 and TRBJ1-2; no definite D call. V was shortened by 6 bases and J by 8 bases, with 16 bases between the two germline ends. CDR1 and CDR2 from the germline V gene are LNHDA and SQIVND (reference sequence). The CDR3 runs 13 residues. The CDR3 nucleotides are TGTGCCAGTAGACCCGGGTCAAACCAGGGCTACACCTTC. This translates into CASRPGSNQGYTF.

The chain links TRBV19 to TRBJ2-1; D gene uncertain. The CDR3 consists of 12 residues. The germline V and J ends were trimmed by 3 bases and 7 bases, with 7 bases remaining between them. Germline CDR1 is LNHDA and CDR2 is SQIVND (reference sequence). CDR3 protein: CASSIGGNEQFF. CDR3 DNA sequence: TGTGCCAGTAGTATCGGTGGTAATGAGCAGTTCTTC.

The V call is TRBV6-1, the J call TRBJ2-7, with D possibly TRBD2 on 5 matching bases. The length of the CDR3 is 16 residues. Per germline, CDR1 MNHNS and CDR2 SASEGT. Trimming cost V 1 base and J 0 bases, with 13 bases left between them. CDR3 region: CASSEGVGGPSYEQYF. The CDR3 bases are TGTGCCAGCAGTGAAGGAGTCGGCGGGCCCTCCTACGAGCAGTACTTC.

The V call is TRBV6-1, the J call TRBJ1-6; 9 nucleotides agree with TRBD1. The germline V gene encodes CDR1 MNHNS and CDR2 SASEGT. CDR3 length: 15 amino acids. V trimming: 3 bases; J trimming: 9 bases; junction bases outside the gene matches: 6. CDR3 in amino acids: CASSEGQGIFSPLHF. The CDR3 nucleotides read TGTGCCAGCAGTGAGGGACAGGGAATCTTTTCACCCCTCCACTTT.

This clone showed up just a few times. The chain carries TRBV5-4 and TRBJ2-6; D unclear. The V gene lost 6 bases and the J gene lost 0 bases, with 16 bases spanning the gap. The germline CDR1 and CDR2 sequences are SGHNT and YYREEE (reference sequence). The CDR3 has 17 amino acids. The CDR3 bases are TGTGCCAGCACCAACCCAACAGCCCGCTCTGGGGCCAACGTCCTGACTTTC. Protein sequence: CASTNPTARSGANVLTF.

This clone was counted only a few times. The gene calls are TRBV18 and TRBJ1-5, with 8 bases aligning to TRBD1. Trimming took 3 bases from V and 6 from J; bases not matched to a gene: 4. In germline, CDR1 is KGHSH, CDR2 LQKENI. The CDR3 totals 14 residues. The CDR3 bases are TGTGCCAGCTCACCCGACAGGGGCAGTCAGCCCCAGCATTTT. Amino acids: CASSPDRGSQPQHF. The whole variable domain, filled in from reference TRBV18 and TRBJ1-5, reads NAGVMQNPRHLVRRRGQEARLRCSPMKGHSHVYWYRQLPEEGLKFMVYLQKENIIDESGMPKERFSAEFPKEGPSILRIQQVVRGDSAAYFCASSPDRGSQPQHFGDGTRLSIL.

The chain links TRBV2 to TRBJ1-2; 7 bases align to TRBD1. J was trimmed by 4 bases and V by 6 bases; bases with no gene match: 2. The germline V gene encodes CDR1 SNHLY and CDR2 FYNNEI. CDR3 length: 12 residues. The CDR3 DNA follows: TGTGCCAGCAGCCGGGACAGCTATGGCTACACCTTC. Protein product: CASSRDSYGYTF.

The gene calls are TRBV3-1 (or the pseudogene TRBV3-2) and TRBJ2-7, with TRBD2 identical over 7 bases. J was trimmed by 2 bases and V by 1 base; bases with no gene match: 11. CDR1 and CDR2 from the germline V gene are LGHDT and YNNKEL (reference sequence). CDR3 length: 17 residues. The CDR3 coding sequence is TGTGCCAGCAGCCAAGGAGTGGGGGGGACCTCGCCCTACGAGCAGTACTTC. It translates to CASSQGVGGTSPYEQYF.

The V call is TRBV2, the J call TRBJ1-2; D possibly corresponds to TRBD1 (5 bases). CDR1 is SNHLY and CDR2 is FYNNEI in the germline V gene. CDR3 length: 13 residues. Trimming removed 9 bases at V and 1 base at J, with 12 bases between. The CDR3 sequence is CARGRGNNYGYTF. The CDR3 DNA is TGTGCCAGGGGTCGGGGGAATAACTATGGCTACACCTTC.